Below are 13 T cell receptor beta chains sequenced from a single sample in a study of identifying expanded T cells in peripheral blood (dated by TCRdb to between 2018 and 2021). Library generation was performed with the immunoSEQ multiplex PCR assay. In TCRdb, the immuneACCESS table is reduced to in-frame sequences with V and J assigned. These tables do not hold every clone; where another copy was compared, an unresolved V gene accounts for under half, and the others remain unexplained. For this sample there are 50,000 to 75,000 clones; around 86% appear just once. The leading ten clones occupy more than 15% of the sample. What was sequenced was blood. The receptors derive from a person aged 18 to 70 in good health.

The chain uses TRBV18 and TRBJ2-3, with 10 bases that match TRBD2. J was trimmed by 2 bases and V by 4 bases; bases with no gene match: 6. There are 16 residues in the CDR3. The germline V gene encodes CDR1 KGHSH and CDR2 LQKENI. The CDR3 here is CASSQASGSPTDTQYF. CDR3 in DNA: TGTGCCAGCTCACAGGCTAGCGGGAGTCCCACAGATACGCAGTATTTT. Full variable domain (outside the CDR3, taken from reference TRBV18 and TRBJ2-3): NAGVMQNPRHLVRRRGQEARLRCSPMKGHSHVYWYRQLPEEGLKFMVYLQKENIIDESGMPKERFSAEFPKEGPSILRIQQVVRGDSAAYFCASSQASGSPTDTQYFGPGTRLTVL.

This clone was seen only a few times. The J gene is TRBJ2-7, the V gene TRBV30, with D uncertain. V shed 3 bases and J shed 1 base, with 4 bases lying between them. The germline CDR1 and CDR2 sequences are GTSNPN and SVGIG (reference sequence). The CDR3 is 11 amino acids. CDR3 coding DNA: TGTGCCTGGAGGGTATCCTACGAGCAGTACTTC. This encodes CAWRVSYEQYF.

The chain employs TRBV15 and TRBJ2-1; 7 positions agree with TRBD2. The CDR3 loop spans 16 amino acids. The V segment lost 0 bases and the J segment 13 bases; nucleotides outside the gene matches: 15. Germline CDR1 reads LNHNV; CDR2 reads YYDKDF (reference sequence). This CDR3 is CATSRDLIGLAAFQFF. Here the CDR3 DNA reads TGTGCCACCAGCAGAGATTTAATAGGGCTAGCGGCCTTTCAGTTCTTC.

This clone has a single count. V is TRBV9 and J is TRBJ2-7; D remains ambiguous. The V gene's germline CDR1 is SGDLS and CDR2 YYNGEE. V was clipped by 0 bases and J by 0 bases, with 10 bases between them. The CDR3 is 15 amino acids. CDR3 loop: CASSVGTGVSYEQYF. CDR3 nucleotide sequence: TGTGCCAGCAGCGTAGGGACGGGCGTCTCCTACGAGCAGTACTTC.

The gene calls are TRBV29-1 and TRBJ2-7, with a possible D match to TRBD1 (5 bases). Trimming left V 5 bases short and J 2 bases short, with 10 bases between. The germline gives CDR1 SQVTM, CDR2 ANQGSEA. The CDR3 spans 12 residues. This CDR3 is CSVQDTPYEQYF. The DNA for the CDR3 is TGCAGCGTTCAGGACACTCCCTACGAGCAGTACTTC.

This clone was recorded only once. V gene TRBV19 combines with J gene TRBJ1-2; D uncertain. Germline V gene lookup returns CDR1 LNHDA and CDR2 SQIVND (reference sequence). The germline V and J ends were trimmed by 8 bases and 8 bases, with 15 bases remaining between them. CDR3 length equals 12 residues. CDR3 DNA: TGTGCCAGTTATTTCCCTGGCGGGGGCTACACCTTC. It encodes CASYFPGGGYTF.

In its sample, this clone was seen once. This chain connects TRBV11-2 to TRBJ2-7, with D uncertain. CDR3 length: 14 residues. V dropped 1 base and J dropped 2 bases, with 9 bases sitting between them. The germline V gene has CDR1 SGHAT and CDR2 FQNNGV. The CDR3 spells CASSLGADPYEQYF. The CDR3 nucleotides read TGTGCCAGCAGCTTAGGTGCGGACCCCTACGAGCAGTACTTC.

The chain links TRBV5-1 to TRBJ2-1, with D tentatively TRBD1 or TRBD2 (5 bases each). V lost 5 bases, J lost 1 base, and 7 bases lay in between. Germline CDR1 reads SGHRS; CDR2 reads YFSETQ. This CDR3 comprises 13 residues. This chain's CDR3 is CASRGVSYNEQFF. The CDR3 bases are TGCGCCAGCAGGGGGGTTTCCTACAATGAGCAGTTCTTC.

The V and J genes are TRBV5-5 and TRBJ1-5; unclear D gene. The CDR3 is 14 amino acids. V shed 3 bases and J shed 5 bases, with 12 bases lying between them. Germline V gives CDR1 SGHKS, CDR2 YYEKEE (reference sequence). The CDR3 reads CASSSVPGDQPQHF. The CDR3, as DNA: TGTGCCAGCAGCTCCGTCCCCGGGGATCAGCCCCAGCATTTT.

The count of this clone is one. The chain couples TRBV18 to TRBJ2-2, with a weak D call TRBD1 (6 bases). Trimming pared 1 base from V and 4 bases from J, leaving 16 bases between. The germline gives CDR1 KGHSH, CDR2 LQKENI. CDR3 length equals 17 residues. CDR3: CASSPRLGGSSTGELFF. The CDR3 bases are TGTGCCAGCTCACCACGGTTAGGGGGTTCAAGCACCGGGGAGCTGTTTTTT.

The rearrangement links TRBV10-2 to TRBJ1-3, with D unresolved. This CDR3 has 11 residues. Germline CDR1 and CDR2: WSHSY and SAAADI. The V and J ends lost 8 bases and 8 bases respectively, with 10 bases between them. The CDR3 sequence: CASAGGDTIYF. CDR3 DNA sequence: TGCGCCAGCGCCGGCGGGGACACCATATATTTT.

This chain joins TRBV25-1 and TRBJ2-3, with 8 bases matching TRBD1. CDR3 size: 14 residues. Germline V lookup: CDR1 MGHDK, CDR2 SYGVNS. With 10 bases clipped from V and 5 bases from J, the junction kept 11 bases outside the gene matches. The DNA for the CDR3 is TGTGCCACCTCCGGACAGGGAAGCGGAGATACGCAGTATTTT. Amino acids: CATSGQGSGDTQYF.

The chain carries TRBV14 and TRBJ2-7, with 7 nucleotides matching TRBD1. The CDR3 totals 13 residues. The J segment lost 7 bases and the V segment lost 1 base, leaving 4 bases of the junction unmatched. Germline V gene data show CDR1 as SGHDN and CDR2 as FVKESK. The CDR3 spells CASSQVPQGEQYV. CDR3 DNA: TGTGCCAGCAGCCAAGTTCCACAGGGGGAGCAGTACGTC.